The source of this TCR beta chain is a study of T-cell reconstitution after alpha-beta-depleted transplantation in children. The CDR3 is 12 residues long. Per germline, CDR1 SGHAT and CDR2 FQNNGV. V shed 8 bases and J shed 1 base, with 8 bases lying between them. Unique molecular identifiers were incorporated during preparation of the TCRbeta library. TCRdb reprocessed the PCR reads with MiXCR, giving one entry per CDR3 protein. Counted here are around 410,000 distinct CDR3 sequences, about a tenth occurring once; the ten biggest clones make up over 4.5%. This clonotype has a handful of counts. The gene calls are TRBV11-2 and TRBJ1-1; D unclear. The clonotype comes from a human donor who donated a stem cell graft to a child with acute myeloid leukemia. The source was PBMCs from the stem cell graft donor, collected from the stem cell graft. CDR3 sequence (DNA): TGTGCCAGCGGAGTCCGGAACACTGAAGCTTTCTTT. Encoded protein: CASGVRNTEAFF.